One sample yielded the 17 T cell receptor beta chains listed below, sequenced in a study of CD8+CD57+ T cells in acquired aplastic anemia. Profiling of TCR beta VDJ combinations and CDR3 sequences used genomic DNA as template. TCRdb re-analysed the reads in MiXCR, keeping a single row per CDR3 protein. The repertoire holds about 190,000 distinct CDR3 sequences, with around half as singletons. Sequenced: sorted CD4+, CD8+, or CD8+CD57+ T cells (not recorded which) from PBMCs. These receptors were taken from a human donor in good health, serving as a control.

On this clonotype: Sequence at one end of the junction differs from germline and may be a read error. V is TRBV15 and J is TRBJ2-6; 12 bases map to TRBD1. The CDR3 spans 21 residues. Germline CDR1 LNHNV, CDR2 YYDKDF (reference sequence). As DNA, the CDR3 is TGTGCCAGCAGCTTAGTGGGACAGGGGGCTAACGGAATCTCTGGGGCCAACGTCCTGACTTTC. This translates into CASSLVGQGANGISGANVLTF.

CDR3 amino acids: CATSRDLDRGSPLHF. The CDR3, as DNA: TGTGCCACCAGCAGAGATCTGGACCGTGGTTCACCCCTCCACTTT. The gene calls are TRBV15 and TRBJ1-6; D is uncertain. The CDR3 length is 15 residues. Trimming pared 0 bases from V and 9 bases from J, leaving 12 bases between. Germline lookup yields CDR1 LNHNV and CDR2 YYDKDF (reference sequence).

The J gene is TRBJ1-5, the V gene TRBV6-1; no firm D call. Looked up from germline, CDR1 is MNHNS and CDR2 is SASEGT. The CDR3 length is 11 residues. The ends were cut back, 6 bases at V and 4 bases at J, with 4 bases in the middle. The CDR3 DNA sequence: TGTGCCAGCAGACAAAATCAGCCCCAGCATTTT. Its protein product is CASRQNQPQHF.

The rearrangement joins TRBV7-2 to TRBJ1-5, with a weak D call TRBD1 (5 bases). The CDR3 consists of 13 residues. V dropped 5 bases and J dropped 3 bases, with 8 bases sitting between them. Germline CDR1 and CDR2: SGHTA and FQGNSA. The CDR3 DNA follows: TGTGCCAGCAGCACACAGGCCAATCAGCCCCAGCATTTT. Translation: CASSTQANQPQHF.

In this sample, this clonotype turned up many times. This chain connects TRBV5-8 to TRBJ1-6, with TRBD1 matching 7 bases. This CDR3 is 17 amino acids long. V lost 1 base and J lost 7; bases outside the gene matches: 11. The germline CDR1 and CDR2 sequences are SGHTS and YDEGEE. Here the CDR3 DNA reads TGTGCCAGCAGCTTGCTTCGAGGGGCAGGGGGGAATTCACCCCTCCACTTT. Translating it yields CASSLLRGAGGNSPLHF.

The chain couples TRBV4-2 to TRBJ2-1; 7 bases line up with TRBD2. Unmatched junction bases numbered 10, after V lost 6 bases and J lost 5 bases. This CDR3 has 15 residues. Germline V gene data show CDR1 as LGHNA and CDR2 as YNFKEQ. The chain's CDR3 is CASSLRLAADNEQFF. CDR3 nucleotides: TGTGCCAGCAGTCTTCGGCTAGCGGCCGACAATGAGCAGTTCTTC.

The rearrangement links TRBV19 to TRBJ2-1, with TRBD2 identical over 7 bases. V trimming: 4 bases; J trimming: 0 bases; junction bases outside the gene matches: 9. CDR1 is LNHDA, CDR2 SQIVND, per germline (reference sequence). The CDR3 totals 17 residues. The CDR3 DNA follows: TGTGCCAGTAGTAATCCTCCCCTAGCGGACTCCTACAATGAGCAGTTCTTC. This gives the protein CASSNPPLADSYNEQFF.

This clonotype was seen at least ten times. The chain carries TRBV20-1 and TRBJ1-2; 10 bases fit TRBD1. Germline V CDR1 and CDR2: DFQATT, SNEGSKA (reference sequence). With 3 bases clipped from V and 6 bases from J, the junction kept 7 bases outside the gene matches. The CDR3 has 14 residues. This CDR3 is CSASSETGGHGYTF. In nucleotides, the CDR3 is TGCAGTGCTAGTTCGGAGACAGGGGGCCATGGCTACACCTTC.

As for this clonotype: Germline is not matched at one junction end, which may reflect a read error. The chain's CDR3 is CATSSLIAGAYERYF. The DNA for the CDR3 is TGTGCCACCAGCAGCCTTATAGCGGGAGCCTACGAGCGGTACTTC. The chain combines TRBV15 with TRBJ2-7; 9 bases match TRBD2. This CDR3 is 15 amino acids long. CDR1 and CDR2 (germline): LNHNV, YYDKDF (reference sequence).

The gene calls are TRBV7-2 and TRBJ2-3, with 7 bases lining up with TRBD1. From germline, CDR1 is SGHTA and CDR2 FQGNSA. The CDR3 has 13 amino acids. With 6 bases clipped from V and 6 bases from J, the junction kept 6 bases outside the gene matches. CDR3 nucleotide sequence: TGTGCCAGCAGAGAACAGGGGACCGATACGCAGTATTTT. Its protein is CASREQGTDTQYF.

Ten or more counts support this clonotype. The CDR3 DNA is TGTGCCAGCAGCGAGCGGGGGGGACGCACAGATACGCAGTATTTT. Translated: CASSERGGRTDTQYF. The chain links TRBV9 to TRBJ2-3, with TRBD2 matching 10 bases. With 3 bases clipped from V and 1 base from J, the junction kept 2 bases outside the gene matches. This CDR3 spans 15 amino acids. Germline CDR1 is SGDLS and CDR2 is YYNGEE.

This clonotype was recorded only once. The junction departs from germline at one end; a sequencing error may be responsible. The V call is TRBV7-2, the J call TRBJ1-6; D is undetermined. The CDR3 sequence is 14 residues long. Germline CDR1 reads SGHTA; CDR2 reads FQGNSA. This CDR3 is CVSSRDWANSPLHF. Here the CDR3 DNA reads TGTGTCAGCAGCAGAGATTGGGCTAATTCACCCCTCCACTTT.

This sequence joins TRBV2 and TRBJ1-1, with a possible D match to TRBD1 (5 bases). The germline V and J ends were trimmed by 4 bases and 0 bases, with 12 bases remaining between them. Germline values: CDR1 SNHLY, CDR2 FYNNEI. CDR3 size: 15 residues. DNA of the CDR3: TGTGCCAGCAGTGGTTGGCAGGGTCTGAACACTGAAGCTTTCTTT. Translating it yields CASSGWQGLNTEAFF. Supplemented by reference TRBV2 and TRBJ1-1, the full variable domain reads EPEVTQTPSHQVTQMGQEVILRCVPISNHLYFYWYRQILGQKVEFLVSFYNNEISEKSEIFDDQFSVERPDGSNFTLKIRSTKLEDSAMYFCASSGWQGLNTEAFFGQGTRLTVV.

This clonotype came up once. This chain links TRBV19 with TRBJ2-7, with D hard to call. Germline V gene sequence: CDR1 LNHDA, CDR2 SQIVND (reference sequence). The ends were cut back, 5 bases at V and 3 bases at J, with 11 bases in the middle. The CDR3 consists of 13 residues. The CDR3 loop reads CASSPVGIYEQYF. CDR3 DNA: TGTGCCAGTAGTCCGGTGGGAATCTACGAGCAGTACTTC.

The chain links TRBV12-3 or TRBV12-4 to TRBJ1-5, with D maybe TRBD1 (6 bases). The length of the CDR3 is 18 residues. Trimming removed 5 bases at V and 0 bases at J, with 20 bases between. The CDR3 is CASSPQLGTYYSNQPQHF. CDR3 in DNA: TGTGCCAGCAGTCCCCAGTTAGGGACATATTATAGCAATCAGCCCCAGCATTTT.

This clonotype has a handful of counts. The CDR3 region is CASSLTTSGEGELFF. CDR3 nucleotides: TGTGCCAGCAGCTTAACGACGAGCGGGGAGGGGGAGCTGTTTTTT. The chain is built from TRBV7-2 and TRBJ2-2; 7 bases are shared with TRBD2. The CDR3 has 15 amino acids. The germline V gene encodes CDR1 SGHTA and CDR2 FQGNSA. The V segment lost 2 bases and the J segment 8 bases; nucleotides outside the gene matches: 8. The full variable domain, rest sourced from reference TRBV7-2 and TRBJ2-2, is GAGVSQSPSNKVTEKGKDVELRCDPISGHTALYWYRQSLGQGLEFLIYFQGNSAPDKSGLPSDRFSAERTGGSVSTLTIQRTQQEDSAVYLCASSLTTSGEGELFFGEGSRLTVL.

This clonotype has a count of ten or more. J is TRBJ2-3 and V is TRBV5-1, with D possibly being TRBD2 (6 bases). Trimming shortened V by 1 base and J by 6 bases, and 18 bases separated the two germline ends. Germline-derived CDR1 and CDR2 are SGHRS and YFSETQ. CDR3 length: 16 amino acids. CDR3 in DNA: TGCGCCAGCAGCTTGAGTGGAGGGGTAGGCATTGATACGCAGTATTTT. Protein product: CASSLSGGVGIDTQYF.